This entry describes one TCR beta chain. Antigen: not known. This entry belongs to a study of T cells in Graves' hyperthyroidism and ophthalmopathy. Exclusions: uncontrolled infection, other autoimmune disease, pregnancy, lactation. Diagnosis relied on clinical symptoms, serum thyroxine and TRAb, thyroid ultrasound and orbital computed tomography. The CDR3 covers 15 residues. The germline V and J ends were trimmed by 0 bases and 5 bases, with 11 bases remaining between them. Germline CDR1 reads SGDLS; CDR2 reads YYNGEE. Using RNA transcripts as the source, TCR beta CDR3 regions were amplified. The HTBI primer set was used in a first-round RT-PCR of the TCR CDR3. TCRdb itself ran the multiplex PCR reads through MiXCR, one entry per CDR3 protein. The table has 550,000 to 600,000 distinct CDR3 sequences, more than 45% seen once; the top ten hold around 20%. Study conclusions and caveats: Blood held most thyroid clonotypes expanded above 0.001 frequency. Stable hyperthyroidism was told apart from ophthalmopathy by a model built on 13 V-J features.

This clonotype was obtained from an adult woman with Graves' disease, either hyperthyroidism or ophthalmopathy (not recorded which). This chain joins TRBV9 and TRBJ1-4; weak D call: TRBD1 (5 bases). The sequenced material came from peripheral blood or thyroid tissue (not recorded which). The chain's CDR3 is CASSVDWGGNEKLFF. For the CDR3, the DNA is TGTGCCAGCAGCGTAGATTGGGGCGGCAATGAAAAACTGTTTTTT.